This T cell receptor (beta chain) was identified during a study of T cell clonality in common variable immunodeficiency. Notes on the study in general: Common variable immunodeficiency TCR beta sequences reportedly had fewer deletions and N-nucleotide insertions.

The CDR3 spans 15 residues. Germline-derived CDR1 and CDR2 are LNHDA and SQIVND (reference sequence). V shed 2 bases and J 7 bases; nucleotides not matched to a gene: 8. Note on this clone: The target antigen is unknown. The CDR3 end is not reached by the read, which stops 3 residues before it; the germline J gene fills it in.

Sequencing used immunoSEQ multiplex PCR; TCRdb keeps in-frame clones, though not all of them. The specimen has some 19,000 clones, none found just once. This receptor was identified in a human donor with common variable immunodeficiency. The V call is TRBV19, the J call TRBJ2-4, with 7 bases aligning to TRBD2. Sequencing was carried out using peripheral blood mononuclear cells. The sequenced part of the CDR3 DNA is TGTGCCAGTAGTATAAATCCAGCGGGGAGTAACATT. Protein sequence: CASSINPAGSNI. The entire CDR3 protein is CASSINPAGSNIQYF.